The clone carrying this T cell receptor (beta chain) was counted a few times. No antigen is known for it. Using its own MiXCR run on the reads, TCRdb lists one record per CDR3 protein. Among 900,000 to 950,000 distinct CDR3 sequences listed, around 31% were seen once. This specimen belongs to a study of T cell repertoires in cytomegalovirus infection. Study-level background: Indications came from public TCR beta signatures; they pointed to CMV infection and to a matching HLA type. The study, taken as a whole, reports: CMV-specific TCR beta clonotypes restricted by HLA-C were the ones dominating the ex vivo response. Summed public TCR beta family frequency identified CMV carriers bearing the relevant HLA.

The receptor comes from a human donor in good health (CMV status not recorded). Some clones in this sample may be carry-over from other donors' samples. The sequencing here drew on cultured CD8+ T cells from PBMCs, taken from culture after CMV antigen stimulation.

CDR3 amino acids: CASSEIGGRDTDTQYF. Written as DNA, the CDR3 is TGTGCCAGCAGTGAAATAGGTGGGCGAGACACAGATACGCAGTATTTT. This rearrangement joins TRBV2 to TRBJ2-3; the D is unclear. The CDR3 totals 16 residues. V lost 2 bases and J 2 bases, leaving 14 bases between the germline ends. Germline values: CDR1 SNHLY, CDR2 FYNNEI.